The subject of this entry is one T cell receptor beta chain. Its antigen remains unidentified. Base qualities are not at hand, and no much larger clone is one base apart. These data come from a study of regulatory T cells in long-lasting Graves disease (dated by TCRdb to about 2021). General notes on the study: Patients with newly diagnosed Graves' disease had been on antithyroid drugs for under 3 months. Peripheral blood TCR sequencing and RNA sequencing compared persistent Graves' disease patients with newly diagnosed Graves' disease patients. A total of roughly 35 samples underwent TCR sequencing: some 13 from persistent and around 20 from newly diagnosed Graves' disease patients. The study took place in China and was registered as a clinical trial. The paper as a whole reports these results and caveats: Sequencing and analysis were limited to the TCR beta chain. Peripheral blood alone was examined, since thyroid tissue, which constituted the primary lesion, could not be accessed. The authors noted that the small sample size was a limitation that may lower accuracy. Persistent patients shared more public clonotypes among themselves (over 2,500) than newly diagnosed patients did (over 900). Persistent disease showed preferential use of TRBV28, TRBJ1-2 and TRBJ2-5, whereas newly diagnosed disease favored TRBV20-1 and TRBJ2-1. Compared with newly diagnosed patients, persistent Graves' disease patients had lower TCR Shannon entropy and fewer highly expanded clones, which suggests clonal expansion.

The meaning of the sample's time point label: newly diagnosed GD, antithyroid drugs for less than 3 months. RNA was extracted from PBMCs in TRIzol for both TCR sequencing and RNA sequencing. Graves' disease was diagnosed according to American Thyroid Association guidelines. Patients were recruited from an endocrinology department in Xi'an, China. From each patient, around 9 milliliters of peripheral blood was collected into an EDTA anticoagulant tube. Ficoll Paque Plus density gradient separation was used to isolate PBMCs, and no additional T cell sorting was done. An Agilent 2100 Bioanalyzer and agarose gel were used to check RNA quality, while a NanoDrop 2000 measured RNA concentration. The method behind the library was multiplex PCR. The instrument given in TCRdb is Illumina HiSeq 4000. CDR3 regions were amplified by Arm-PCR with iRepertoire HTBI primers to construct TCR beta libraries. Before sequencing, the PCR products went through gel purification. Under the source paper's analysis protocol: Gene usage analysis of CDR3 amino acid clonotypes relied on the roughly 60 TRBV and 15 or so TRBJ segments identified across samples. COPE and FqMerger were used to merge filtered high-quality paired reads into contigs. BLAST was used to align contigs to the IMGT TRBV, TRBD and TRBJ reference genes, and CDR3 was defined following IMGT. Any clonotype with a frequency above 0.1% was counted as a highly expanded clone. Repertoire diversity was measured by Shannon entropy, and V-J evenness by the Gini coefficient. A clonotype found in more than one individual was treated as public. TCRdb ran its own pipeline on the public reads, namely fastp trimming at Q25 and MiXCR clone calling, and kept in-frame beta chains. Every entry covers one CDR3 protein and lists the most common genes and DNA from its rows. TCRdb, rather than the study authors, made the V and J calls. Present in this sample are 500,000 or so distinct CDR3 sequences, roughly 16% of which were seen just once. Clones ranked in the top ten supply 20% to 30% of the sample.

Taken from cysteine to phenylalanine, the CDR3 has 13 residues. Only the CDR3 portion is preserved as DNA: 39 bases, with reading frame beginning at the first base. V lost 4 bases and J lost 6 bases, and the count of bases not matched to a germline gene is 3. Looking up the germline V gene yields CDR1 MDHEN and CDR2 SYDVKM. This sample was shared with a second study, whose subject was T cells in Graves' hyperthyroidism and ophthalmopathy. As noted in the second study: Graves' hyperthyroidism was defined as stable when no progression to ophthalmopathy occurred over 18 months of follow-up. Hyperthyroidism patients were newly diagnosed, had a disease duration of under 2 months, and were aged 18 to 65 years. Exclusion was applied to patients with uncontrolled infections, other autoimmune diseases, pregnancy or lactation. Clinical symptoms, serum thyroxine and TRAb, thyroid ultrasound, and orbital computed tomography formed the basis for the diagnoses. For the first round of RT-PCR on the TCR CDR3, the HTBI primer set was used together with the Qiagen OneStep RT-PCR kit. Most expanded thyroid clonotypes (frequency above 0.001) were also detected in blood, suggesting blood repertoires may reflect thyroid immune responses. Ophthalmopathy was separated from stable hyperthyroidism by a 13 V-J signature model, with 87.88% sensitivity and about 81% specificity obtained in cross-validation and 80%/75% obtained in testing. In validation, the model predicted progression to ophthalmopathy a median of roughly 6.5 months before onset, with roughly 68% sensitivity and around 76% specificity. To identify distinguishing TCR V-J signatures, a discovery cohort of some 99 patients was used, comprising some 43 with Graves' ophthalmopathy and approximately 57 with stable Graves' hyperthyroidism. An independent validation cohort of 18 to 20 hyperthyroidism patients and about 15 patients who later progressed to ophthalmopathy tested prospective prediction of ophthalmopathy. For training and testing, the 100 or so patients in the discovery cohort were randomly divided in a 7:3 ratio. In several Graves' hyperthyroidism patients, the study also compared T-cell repertoires from thyroid tissue with T-cell repertoires from blood. Once sampling was done, hyperthyroidism patients were given methimazole at a starting dose of 30 mg daily, whereas ophthalmopathy patients were given high-dose intravenous methylprednisolone. The libraries were constructed in a second round of multiplex PCR and then size-selected and purified. Libraries were sequenced paired-end with 100 bp reads on an Illumina HiSeq2000. SOAPnuke was used to process the raw data, removing reads that contained adapters or uncalled bases, had a mean Phred below 15, or lacked an exact match to the constant primer or identifier. High-quality paired reads were merged using COPE v1.2.5, and each unique nucleotide sequence was defined as a clonotype. Clonotypes were aligned to IMGT TRBV, TRBD and TRBJ reference segments using MiTCR v1.1. Analysis was restricted to V-J combinations with a frequency above 0.0001, which covered roughly 99% of repertoires. A TCS score was defined as the ratio between F50 (clonal expansion) and ExV (chaos), using BLOSUM62-based TCRdist between CDR3 peptides within each V-J. Welch's t-statistics and random forest reduced around 510 V-J features to 13, which were used in a naive Bayes classifier (R e1071). No statistical method was used to set the sample size in advance, and investigators knew the group allocation. The paper describes TCR Vbeta CDR3 sequencing of fewer than 150 peripheral blood samples, made up of roughly 45 ophthalmopathy patients, roughly 80 hyperthyroidism patients and 17 progressor patients.

The source material was peripheral blood mononuclear cells (PBMCs), sampled at new diagnosis, from a patient treated with antithyroid drugs. This sequence was found in a woman aged 35-65 years with Graves disease. Donor details come from another sample of the same person, matched by shared clones. Recombination joined TRBV28 with TRBJ2-1; the junction holds 7 bases that match TRBD2. The CDR3 reads CASSWGGVNEQFF. The nucleotide sequence is TGTGCCAGCAGTTGGGGGGGGGTCAATGAGCAGTTCTTC.